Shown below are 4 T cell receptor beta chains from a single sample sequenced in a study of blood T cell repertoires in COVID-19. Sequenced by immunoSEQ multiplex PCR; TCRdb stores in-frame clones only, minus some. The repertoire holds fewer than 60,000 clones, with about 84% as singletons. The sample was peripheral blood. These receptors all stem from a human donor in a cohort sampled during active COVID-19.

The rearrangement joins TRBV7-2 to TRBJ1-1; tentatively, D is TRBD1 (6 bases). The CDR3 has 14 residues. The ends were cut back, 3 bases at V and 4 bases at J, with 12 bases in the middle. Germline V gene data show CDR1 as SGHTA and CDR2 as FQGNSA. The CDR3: CASSFNRASTEAFF. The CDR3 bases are TGTGCCAGCAGCTTTAACAGGGCTTCCACTGAAGCTTTCTTT.

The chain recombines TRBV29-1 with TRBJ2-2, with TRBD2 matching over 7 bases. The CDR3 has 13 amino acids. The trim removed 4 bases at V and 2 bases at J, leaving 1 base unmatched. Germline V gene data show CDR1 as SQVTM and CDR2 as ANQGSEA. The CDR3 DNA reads TGCAGCGTTGGCGGGGGAAACACCGGGGAGCTGTTTTTT. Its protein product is CSVGGGNTGELFF.

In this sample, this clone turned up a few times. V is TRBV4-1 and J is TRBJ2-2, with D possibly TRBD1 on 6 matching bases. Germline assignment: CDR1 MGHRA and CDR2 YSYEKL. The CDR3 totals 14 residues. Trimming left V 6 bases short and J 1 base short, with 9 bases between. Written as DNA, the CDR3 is TGCGCCAGCAGGGACAGACAGAACACCGGGGAGCTGTTTTTT. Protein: CASRDRQNTGELFF.

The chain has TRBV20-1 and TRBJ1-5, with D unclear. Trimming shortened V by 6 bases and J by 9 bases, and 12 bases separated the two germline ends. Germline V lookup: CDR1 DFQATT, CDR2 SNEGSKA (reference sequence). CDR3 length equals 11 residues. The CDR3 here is CSATGEGPQHF. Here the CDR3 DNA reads TGCAGTGCCACGGGTGAGGGGCCCCAGCATTTT.